These T cell receptor beta chains were read from a single sample in a study of shared clonotypes between healthy human individuals. Profiled with immunoSEQ multiplex PCR; TCRdb holds only in-frame clones, not every one. Of about 2 million clones in the sample, about 95% were seen once. The sample consisted of naive CD8+ T cells sorted from blood. Every receptor here comes from a man aged 18 to 29 in good health. Each CDR3 is given without its conserved first and last residue.

J | V | CDR3
TRBJ2-5 | TRBV29-1 | SVEETGAQETQY
TRBJ2-7 | TRBV4-1 | ASSYWEGSYEQY
TRBJ2-7 | TRBV29-1 | SVEDPGNEQY
TRBJ2-7 | TRBV4-1 | ASSQVTTGTGGSHEQY
TRBJ1-2 | TRBV29-1 | SVLEVDYGYT
TRBJ1-6 | TRBV9 | ASSVTGEPYNSPLH
TRBJ1-1 | TRBV7-9 | ASRNGNTEAF
TRBJ2-7 | TRBV7-8 | ASSLEAGSTYEQY
TRBJ2-3 | TRBV11-1 | ASSLGQGTDTQY
TRBJ2-1 | TRBV2 | ASSEGVSSYNEQF
TRBJ2-5 | TRBV7-9 | ASSFTGGLFETQY
TRBJ1-2 | TRBV10-3 | AISESTGVWVNYGYT
TRBJ1-3 | TRBV6-5 | ASSYSDSGNTIY
TRBJ1-4 | TRBV11-3 | ASSLGGTEKLF
TRBJ2-3 | TRBV30 | AWSATSTDTQY
TRBJ2-7 | TRBV29-1 | SVLYSQQTYEQY
TRBJ2-7 | TRBV13 | ASSLQRDSYEQY
TRBJ1-1 | TRBV6-1 | ASSDPYGTGLMGTEAF
TRBJ1-1 | TRBV6-5 | ASVNFGPIGTEAF
TRBJ2-5 | TRBV27 | ASSLVLAGGPETQY
TRBJ2-1 | TRBV13 | ASSPQTSATQQGEQF
TRBJ2-7 | TRBV6-5 | ASSSLGPVLRGEQY
TRBJ1-4 | TRBV29-1 | SVRGLGEKLF
TRBJ2-5 | TRBV2 | ASSEDLAGRLQETQY
TRBJ2-7 | TRBV19 | ASSIGVYYEQY
TRBJ2-5 | TRBV27 | ASSSREGQETQY
TRBJ1-4 | TRBV27 | ASSLGGPQINEKLF
TRBJ1-1 | TRBV13 | ASSLGFTEAF
TRBJ1-2 | TRBV5-1 | ASSWQEASGYGYT
TRBJ2-1 | TRBV4-1 | ASSQRSAGGLNEQF
TRBJ2-3 | TRBV7-3 | ASSYRGLDTQY
TRBJ1-1 | TRBV28 | ASNWGHENTEAF
TRBJ2-7 | TRBV2 | ASSEAGWAYEQY
TRBJ1-2 | TRBV23-1 | ASSQCQEIRYGYT
TRBJ1-4 | TRBV15 | ATSAQYNEKLF
TRBJ1-6 | TRBV19 | ASTAADLYNSPLH
TRBJ2-5 | TRBV30 | AWRTDYQETQY
TRBJ2-1 | TRBV13 | ASSLVGTGRADEQF
TRBJ2-2 | TRBV9 | ASSPRFKFGELF
TRBJ1-2 | TRBV29-1 | SVEQGADYGYT
TRBJ1-2 | TRBV4-2 | ASSQEGDRVLGYT
TRBJ2-7 | TRBV11-2 | ASSLGLNYEQY